This is a list of T cell receptor beta chains from one sample in a study of vaccination effects on CD4 cells after COVID-19. Assay used: immunoSEQ multiplex PCR; TCRdb lists only in-frame clones, some missing. Seen here are about 22,000 clones, around 75% observed once, and the top ten hold 35% to 40%. These receptors lack a known antigen. The sample here was CD4+ T cells from PBMCs cultured with a peptide pool, taken before COVID-19 vaccination. These receptors were obtained from a human donor who had a prior SARS-CoV-2 infection. Each CDR3 is given with its conserved first and last residue. D genes are given only for firm matches. For some rows the clone size is stated as once, few or many, or as a class when expanded; others skip it.

v_call	j_call	cdr3_length	d_call	clone_size	cdr3_aa	cdr3_nt
TRBV6-2/TRBV6-3	TRBJ2-1	11	NA	NA	CASSNTAEQFF	TGTGCCAGCAGCAATACAGCAGAGCAGTTCTTC
TRBV6-5	TRBJ1-6	12	NA	NA	CASSHRGERFLW	TGTGCCAGCAGTCACAGAGGGGAGCGCTTTCTGTGG
TRBV4-1	TRBJ2-5	15	TRBD2	few	CASSKRIGGGYPQYF	TGCGCCAGCAGCAAAAGAATCGGGGGAGGGTATCCCCAGTACTTC
TRBV18	TRBJ1-3	14	NA	NA	CASSPSGSGNTIYF	TGTGCCAGCTCACCCTCAGGCTCTGGAAACACCATATATTTT
TRBV3-1/TRBV3-2	TRBJ1-1	13	NA	NA	CASSQHHRDEAFF	TGTGCCAGCAGCCAACATCACAGGGATGAAGCTTTCTTT
TRBV7-2	TRBJ2-3	13	NA	NA	CASSLAREDTQYF	TGTGCCAGCAGCTTAGCCAGGGAAGATACGCAGTATTTT
TRBV2	TRBJ2-6	18	NA	NA	CASSLSGTKVSGANVLTF	TGTGCCAGCAGTCTCTCCGGGACAAAGGTCTCTGGGGCCAACGTCCTGACTTTC
TRBV2	TRBJ2-5	14	NA	NA	CASLRDQTLETQYF	TGTGCCAGCCTCCGGGACCAAACGCTGGAGACCCAGTACTTC
TRBV3-1/TRBV3-2	TRBJ2-7	12	NA	NA	CASSQSHYEQYF	TGTGCCAGCAGCCAATCCCACTACGAGCAGTACTTC
TRBV2	TRBJ2-5	16	TRBD2	NA	CASSMGLAGWQETQYF	TGTGCCAGCAGTATGGGACTAGCGGGATGGCAAGAGACCCAGTACTTC
TRBV3-1/TRBV3-2	TRBJ1-1	14	NA	NA	CASSQDLSGQRAFF	TGTGCCAGCAGCCAAGATCTTTCTGGACAACGAGCTTTCTTT
TRBV30	TRBJ1-1	11	NA	NA	CAWNRDTEAFF	TGTGCCTGGAATAGGGATACTGAAGCTTTCTTT
TRBV6-2/TRBV6-3	TRBJ2-7	18	NA	NA	CASSPLGGAGSGSYEQYF	TGTGCCAGCAGTCCCCTCGGCGGGGCGGGGTCGGGGTCCTACGAGCAGTACTTC
TRBV19	TRBJ2-2	12	NA	NA	CASTTRPGELFF	TGTGCCAGTACCACCAGACCCGGGGAGCTGTTTTTT
TRBV11-2	TRBJ2-5	13	NA	NA	CASTDSLGRTQYF	TGTGCCAGCACGGACAGCCTTGGAAGGACCCAGTACTTC
TRBV11-2	TRBJ2-7	13	TRBD1	NA	CASSLEQGAKQYF	TGTGCCAGCAGCTTAGAACAGGGGGCGAAGCAGTACTTC
TRBV19	TRBJ2-5	19	TRBD1	NA	CASSNRDSPSVGYQETQYF	TGTGCCAGTAGTAACCGGGACAGTCCCTCCGTAGGGTACCAAGAGACCCAGTACTTC
TRBV30	TRBJ2-3	14	TRBD2	NA	CAWTRTSGTDTQYF	TGTGCCTGGACGCGGACTAGCGGCACAGATACGCAGTATTTT
TRBV18	TRBJ2-1	15	TRBD2	NA	CASSPLAGSYNEQFF	TGTGCCAGCTCACCACTAGCGGGATCTTACAATGAGCAGTTCTTC
TRBV4-3	TRBJ2-7	15	NA	NA	CASSRSPQGRHEQYF	TGCGCCAGCAGCCGCTCGCCCCAGGGGCGCCACGAGCAGTACTTC
TRBV20-1	TRBJ1-2	13	NA	NA	CSASQENNYGYTF	TGCAGTGCTAGTCAGGAAAATAACTATGGCTACACCTTC
TRBV5-4	TRBJ2-1	13	NA	NA	CASSLYRYNEQFF	TGTGCCAGCAGCTTGTATAGGTACAATGAGCAGTTCTTC
TRBV19	TRBJ1-1	14	TRBD1	few	CASKRDRRNTEAFF	TGTGCCAGCAAACGGGACAGGAGAAACACTGAAGCTTTCTTT
TRBV18	TRBJ1-1	14	NA	NA	CASSRAGANTEAFF	TGTGCCAGCTCACGGGCAGGGGCTAACACTGAAGCTTTCTTT
TRBV4-3	TRBJ2-7	16	NA	NA	CASSQDIVQEPYEQYF	TGCGCCAGCAGCCAAGATATCGTACAGGAACCCTACGAGCAGTACTTC
TRBV2	TRBJ2-7	15	NA	NA	CASSVGLTSSYEQYF	TGTGCCAGCAGTGTCGGTTTGACTAGCTCCTACGAGCAGTACTTC
TRBV5-6	TRBJ2-7	13	NA	NA	CASSLGDGTVQYF	TGTGCCAGCAGCTTGGGGGACGGAACGGTGCAGTACTTC
TRBV10-3	TRBJ2-7	14	TRBD1	NA	CAISGGQDPYEQYF	TGTGCCATCAGTGGTGGACAGGACCCCTACGAGCAGTACTTC
TRBV7-2	TRBJ2-1	16	TRBD2	NA	CASRRARTSGRYEQFF	TGTGCCAGCAGACGGGCTAGGACTAGCGGGAGGTATGAGCAGTTCTTC
TRBV28	TRBJ1-1	16	NA	few	CASSSPGGRGYGEAFF	TGTGCCAGCTCAAGCCCGGGGGGCAGGGGTTATGGTGAAGCTTTCTTT
TRBV7-2	TRBJ1-2	13	NA	NA	CASSLAGGYGYTF	TGTGCCAGCAGCTTAGCAGGGGGATATGGCTACACCTTC